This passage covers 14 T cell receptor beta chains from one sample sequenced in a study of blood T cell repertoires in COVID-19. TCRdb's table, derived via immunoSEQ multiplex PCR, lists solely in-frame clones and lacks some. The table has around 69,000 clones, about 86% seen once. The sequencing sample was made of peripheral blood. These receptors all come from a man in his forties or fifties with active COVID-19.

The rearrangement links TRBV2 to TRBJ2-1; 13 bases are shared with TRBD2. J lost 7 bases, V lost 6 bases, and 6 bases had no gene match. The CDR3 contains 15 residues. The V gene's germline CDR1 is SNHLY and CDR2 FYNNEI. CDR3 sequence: CASRGTSGKTNEQFF. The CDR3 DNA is TGTGCCAGCAGAGGGACTAGCGGGAAAACAAATGAGCAGTTCTTC.

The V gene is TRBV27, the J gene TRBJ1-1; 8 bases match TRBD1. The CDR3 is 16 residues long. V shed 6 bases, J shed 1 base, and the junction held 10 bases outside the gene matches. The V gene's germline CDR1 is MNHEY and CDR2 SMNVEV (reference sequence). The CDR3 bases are TGTGCCAGCAGAACCAGGGACAGGAATAGGAACACTGAAGCTTTCTTT. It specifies CASRTRDRNRNTEAFF.

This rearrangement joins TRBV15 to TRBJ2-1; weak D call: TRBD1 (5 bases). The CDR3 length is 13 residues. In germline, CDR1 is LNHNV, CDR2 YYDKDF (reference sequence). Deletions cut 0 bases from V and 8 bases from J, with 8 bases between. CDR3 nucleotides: TGTGCCACCAGCAGAGATATAGGGGATGAGCAGTTCTTC. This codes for CATSRDIGDEQFF.

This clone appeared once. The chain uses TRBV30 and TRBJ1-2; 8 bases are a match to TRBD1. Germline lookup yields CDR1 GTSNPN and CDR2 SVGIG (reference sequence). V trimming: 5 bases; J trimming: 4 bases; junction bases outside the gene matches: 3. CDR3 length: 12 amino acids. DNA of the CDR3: TGTGCCTGGGCCGGGACAGGCTATGGCTACACCTTC. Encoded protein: CAWAGTGYGYTF.

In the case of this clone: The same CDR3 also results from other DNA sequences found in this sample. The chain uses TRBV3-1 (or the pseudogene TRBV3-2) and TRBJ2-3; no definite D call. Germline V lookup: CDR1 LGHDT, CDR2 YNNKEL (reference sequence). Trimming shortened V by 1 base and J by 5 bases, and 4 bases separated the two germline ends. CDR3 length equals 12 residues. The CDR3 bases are TGTGCCAGCAGCCAAGTGAGAGATACGCAGTATTTT. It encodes CASSQVRDTQYF.

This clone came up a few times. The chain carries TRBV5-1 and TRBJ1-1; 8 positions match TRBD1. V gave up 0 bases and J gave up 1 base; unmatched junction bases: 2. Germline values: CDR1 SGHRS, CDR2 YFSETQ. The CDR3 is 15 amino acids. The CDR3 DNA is TGCGCCAGCAGCTTGGTGGGGACAGGGAACACTGAAGCTTTCTTT. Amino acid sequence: CASSLVGTGNTEAFF.

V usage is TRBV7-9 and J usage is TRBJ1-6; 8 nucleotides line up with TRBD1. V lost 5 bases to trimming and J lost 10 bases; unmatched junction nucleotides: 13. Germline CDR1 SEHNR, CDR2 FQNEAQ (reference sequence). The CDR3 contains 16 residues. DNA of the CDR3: TGTGCCAGCAGCGGGATTGGGACAGGATCGCGATCACCCCTCCACTTT. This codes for CASSGIGTGSRSPLHF.

The CDR3 nucleotides read TGTGCCAGCAGCTTTGACTATCGGGAGACCCAGTACTTC. Protein: CASSFDYRETQYF. The V gene is TRBV14, the J gene TRBJ2-5; D is perhaps TRBD2 (5 bases). There are 13 residues in the CDR3. Germline-derived CDR1 and CDR2 are SGHDN and FVKESK. The ends were cut back, 5 bases at V and 5 bases at J, with 12 bases in the middle.

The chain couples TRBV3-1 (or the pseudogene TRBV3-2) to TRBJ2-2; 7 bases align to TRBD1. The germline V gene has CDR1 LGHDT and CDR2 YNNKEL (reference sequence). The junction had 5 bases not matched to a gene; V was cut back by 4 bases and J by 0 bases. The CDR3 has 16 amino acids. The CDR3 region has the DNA TGTGCCAGCAGCCTCGGGACAGCTTCGAACACCGGGGAGCTGTTTTTT. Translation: CASSLGTASNTGELFF.

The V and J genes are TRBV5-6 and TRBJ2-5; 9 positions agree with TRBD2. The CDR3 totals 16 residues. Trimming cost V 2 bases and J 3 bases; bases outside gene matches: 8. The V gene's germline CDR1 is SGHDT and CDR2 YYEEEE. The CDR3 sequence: CASSLSGREGKETQYF. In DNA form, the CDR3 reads TGTGCCAGCAGCTTAAGCGGGCGGGAGGGTAAAGAGACCCAGTACTTC.

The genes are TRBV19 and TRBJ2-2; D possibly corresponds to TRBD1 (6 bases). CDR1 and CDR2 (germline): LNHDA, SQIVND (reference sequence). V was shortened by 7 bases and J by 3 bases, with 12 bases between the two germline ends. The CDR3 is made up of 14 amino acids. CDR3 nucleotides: TGTGCCAGTATGCGAGGGGGAGACACCGGGGAGCTGTTTTTT. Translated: CASMRGGDTGELFF.

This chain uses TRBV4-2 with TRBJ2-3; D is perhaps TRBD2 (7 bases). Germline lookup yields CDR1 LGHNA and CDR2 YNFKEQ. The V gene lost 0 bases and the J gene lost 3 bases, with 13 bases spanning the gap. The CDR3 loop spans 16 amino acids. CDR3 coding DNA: TGTGCCAGCAGCCAAGATGGGGGGGCTGTAACAGATACGCAGTATTTT. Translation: CASSQDGGAVTDTQYF.

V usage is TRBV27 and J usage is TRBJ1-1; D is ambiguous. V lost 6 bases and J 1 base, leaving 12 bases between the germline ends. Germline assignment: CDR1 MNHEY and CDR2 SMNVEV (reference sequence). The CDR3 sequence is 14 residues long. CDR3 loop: CASSLMMKNTEAFF. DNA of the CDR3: TGTGCCAGCAGCCTAATGATGAAGAACACTGAAGCTTTCTTT.

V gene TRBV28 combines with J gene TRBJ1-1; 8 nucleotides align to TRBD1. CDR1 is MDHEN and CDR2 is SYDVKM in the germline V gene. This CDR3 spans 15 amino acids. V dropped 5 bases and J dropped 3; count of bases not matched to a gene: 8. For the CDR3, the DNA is TGTGCCAGCAGTCTAACTCAGGGGGCCGACACTGAAGCTTTCTTT. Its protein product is CASSLTQGADTEAFF.